The 14 T cell receptor beta chains listed next were all sequenced from one sample in a study of T cell repertoires in cytomegalovirus infection. TCRdb processed the reads anew with MiXCR; each CDR3 protein has one entry. The sample includes under 70,000 distinct CDR3 sequences, about 33% of them seen just once. Their antigens remain unidentified. Specimen: PBMCs, sequenced either directly or after in vitro stimulation (not recorded which). The receptors were sampled from a human donor in good health (CMV status not recorded). Some clones in this sample may be carry-over from other donors' samples.

This clonotype was observed a few times. The V and J genes are TRBV28 and TRBJ2-7; D remains ambiguous. CDR1 and CDR2 (germline): MDHEN, SYDVKM. This CDR3 has 13 residues. Trimming removed 2 bases at V and 6 bases at J, with 11 bases between. CDR3 DNA: TGTGCCAGCAGTTTACCTAAGTTCGGCGAGCAGTACTTC. This codes for CASSLPKFGEQYF.

This clonotype was observed a few times. This rearrangement joins TRBV6-2 or TRBV6-3 to TRBJ2-7, with D perhaps TRBD2 (6 bases). Germline loops: CDR1 MNHEY, CDR2 SVGEGT. V lost 0 bases and J lost 5, with 20 bases in between. This CDR3 is built from 17 residues. CDR3 sequence: CASSYSRRGTTSHEQYF. Written as DNA, the CDR3 is TGTGCCAGCAGTTACTCTCGTCGCGGGACCACTTCCCACGAGCAGTACTTC.

Ten or more counts support this clonotype. The genes are TRBV18 and TRBJ2-7; D is perhaps TRBD1 (6 bases). Germline lookup yields CDR1 KGHSH and CDR2 LQKENI. The CDR3 is 16 residues long. Trimming cost V 6 bases and J 0 bases, with 18 bases left between them. CDR3 in amino acids: CASSLHQGTYSYEQYF. The CDR3 bases are TGTGCCAGCTCTCTTCATCAGGGGACATACTCCTACGAGCAGTACTTC. Full variable domain (outside the CDR3, taken from reference TRBV18 and TRBJ2-7): NAGVMQNPRHLVRRRGQEARLRCSPMKGHSHVYWYRQLPEEGLKFMVYLQKENIIDESGMPKERFSAEFPKEGPSILRIQQVVRGDSAAYFCASSLHQGTYSYEQYFGPGTRLTVT.

CDR3 sequence: CASRLRQGLCETQYF. CDR3 DNA: TGCGCCAGCAGACTCAGACAGGGGTTGTGCGAGACCCAGTACTTC. The V gene is TRBV10-1, the J gene TRBJ2-5, with 8 bases aligning to TRBD1. The CDR3 runs 15 residues. The V gene end was trimmed by 6 bases and the J gene end by 5 bases; junction bases not matched to a gene: 11. CDR1 is WNHNN, CDR2 SYGVQD, per germline (reference sequence).

The CDR3 DNA sequence: TGTGCCAGCAGTTTATATCCCCCCGAGAACAGGGGGCCGCGCTTAGGGGAGCAGTACTTC. This codes for CASSLYPPENRGPRLGEQYF. This chain links TRBV27 with TRBJ2-7, with 9 nucleotides matching TRBD1. Unmatched junction bases numbered 23, after V lost 1 base and J lost 7 bases. CDR3 size: 20 residues. The germline gives CDR1 MNHEY, CDR2 SMNVEV (reference sequence).

A single count supports this clonotype. The V and J genes are TRBV18 and TRBJ1-5, with 8 bases lining up with TRBD1. Trimming took 3 bases from V and 2 from J; bases not matched to a gene: 9. Germline CDR1 reads KGHSH; CDR2 reads LQKENI. The CDR3 loop spans 17 amino acids. The CDR3 DNA sequence: TGTGCCAGCTCACCCGGCCCAGGGGGCAGTGGCAATCAGCCCCAGCATTTT. Translation: CASSPGPGGSGNQPQHF.

This clonotype was seen more than once but under ten times. The V gene is TRBV6-2 or TRBV6-3, the J gene TRBJ2-7; D gene uncertain. This CDR3 has 15 amino acids. CDR1 is MNHEY, CDR2 SVGEGT, per germline. Trimming took off 0 bases at V and 0 bases at J, with 9 bases between the two ends. The CDR3: CASSYSLGYSYEQYF. The DNA of the CDR3 is TGTGCCAGCAGTTACTCGCTGGGATACTCCTACGAGCAGTACTTC.

This clonotype was detected only once. V is TRBV30 and J is TRBJ2-3; the D gene is possibly TRBD2 (6 bases). The CDR3 length is 16 residues. The germline V gene encodes CDR1 GTSNPN and CDR2 SVGIG (reference sequence). V lost 0 bases, J lost 4 bases, and 17 bases lay in between. CDR3 sequence: CAWSVQWGGMSDTQYF. For the CDR3, the DNA is TGTGCCTGGAGTGTACAGTGGGGCGGGATGTCAGATACGCAGTATTTT.

This clonotype was observed at least ten times. The CDR3 nucleotides are TGTGCCAGCCTACTAGGGGGACTAGGCACAGATACGCAGTATTTT. It specifies CASLLGGLGTDTQYF. The rearrangement joins TRBV12-3 or TRBV12-4 to TRBJ2-3; 8 nucleotides line up with TRBD2. V shed 8 bases and J 1 base; nucleotides not matched to a gene: 8. The CDR3 consists of 15 residues.

V and J are TRBV12-3 or TRBV12-4 and TRBJ2-2; D unresolved. V was clipped by 1 base and J by 1 base, with 10 bases between them. The CDR3 is made up of 16 amino acids. The CDR3 DNA reads TGTGCCAGCAGTTTAGGATCGGTAGTGAACACCGGGGAGCTGTTTTTT. Translated: CASSLGSVVNTGELFF.

This clonotype showed up just a few times. The V call is TRBV12-3 or TRBV12-4, the J call TRBJ1-6; D not resolved. V was clipped by 6 bases and J by 3 bases, with 6 bases between them. This CDR3 is built from 13 residues. CDR3 region: CASSRDYNSPLHF. The DNA of the CDR3 is TGTGCCAGCAGCCGAGACTATAATTCACCCCTCCACTTT.

The chain recombines TRBV19 with TRBJ2-7; D call uncertain. V dropped 5 bases and J dropped 1 base, with 15 bases sitting between them. Per the germline V gene, CDR1 is LNHDA and CDR2 is SQIVND (reference sequence). The CDR3 spans 15 residues. CDR3 DNA: TGTGCCAGTAGTCGGGCCCCCGATTCTTCCTACGAGCAGTACTTC. Its protein product is CASSRAPDSSYEQYF. The variable domain in full, completed from reference TRBV19 and TRBJ2-7, reads DGGITQSPKYLFRKEGQNVTLSCEQNLNHDAMYWYRQDPGQGLRLIYYSQIVNDFQKGDIAEGYSVSREKKESFPLTVTSAQKNPTAFYLCASSRAPDSSYEQYFGPGTRLTVT.

This rearrangement joins TRBV7-6 to TRBJ1-5; no clear D gene. This CDR3 comprises 13 residues. Germline V gives CDR1 SGHVS, CDR2 FNYEAQ. Trimming removed 5 bases from V and 7 bases from J, with 12 bases in between. CDR3 amino acids: CASSPEAAQPQHF. The CDR3 DNA reads as TGTGCCAGCAGCCCTGAGGCAGCCCAGCCCCAGCATTTT.

The V gene is TRBV5-6, the J gene TRBJ1-1; 9 bases match TRBD1. The V segment lost 2 bases and the J segment 3 bases; nucleotides outside the gene matches: 8. The CDR3 extends over 16 amino acids. CDR1 and CDR2 (germline): SGHDT, YYEEEE. The CDR3 sequence: CASSFGTGRVYTEAFF. For the CDR3, the DNA is TGTGCCAGCAGCTTTGGGACAGGGCGGGTGTACACTGAAGCTTTCTTT.